The 6 T cell receptor beta chains below come from one sample, sequenced in a study of cytomegalovirus exposure and HLA in healthy donors. PCR was performed using 60 Vbeta and 13 Jbeta primers. TCRdb keeps only in-frame clones here, not all; method: immunoSEQ multiplex PCR. The table records some 180,000 clones, roughly 80% of them present only once. The sample taken for sequencing was PBMCs. The receptors derive from a male donor in good health and CMV-seronegative.

The CDR3 protein is CASSQAISEKLFF. The CDR3 DNA follows: TGCGCCAGCAGCCAAGCAATTTCCGAAAAACTGTTTTTT. V is TRBV4-1 and J is TRBJ1-4; no firm D call. The V end was cut by 1 base, the J end by 8 bases, with 8 bases between. Germline assignment: CDR1 MGHRA and CDR2 YSYEKL. The CDR3 contains 13 residues.

The chain uses TRBV10-3 and TRBJ1-1; perhaps TRBD1 as D (6 bases). Trimming shortened V by 4 bases and J by 1 base, and 13 bases separated the two germline ends. This CDR3 region has 15 residues. Per germline, CDR1 ENHRY and CDR2 SYGVKD. The CDR3 region is CAISGSGTPNTEAFF. Written as DNA, the CDR3 is TGTGCCATCAGTGGTTCCGGGACACCGAACACTGAAGCTTTCTTT.

This clone came up a few times. The rearrangement uses TRBV10-3 and TRBJ1-1; D is uncertain. Germline V gene lookup returns CDR1 ENHRY and CDR2 SYGVKD. There are 14 residues in the CDR3. V dropped 0 bases and J dropped 8 bases, with 13 bases sitting between them. CDR3 in DNA: TGTGCCATCAGTGAGTCGGGCCTTCTCAGGGAAGCTTTCTTT. Its protein is CAISESGLLREAFF.

This clone was recorded once. The chain carries TRBV6-5 and TRBJ1-6; possible D gene TRBD1, 5 bases. Per germline, CDR1 MNHEY and CDR2 SVGAGI. CDR3 size: 14 residues. Trimming took off 4 bases at V and 5 bases at J, with 9 bases between the two ends. The CDR3 here is CASSSAGNNSPLHF. In DNA form, the CDR3 reads TGTGCCAGCAGTTCGGCAGGGAATAATTCACCCCTCCACTTT.

The chain recombines TRBV7-2 with TRBJ1-2; the match to TRBD1 covers 9 bases. Germline loops: CDR1 SGHTA, CDR2 FQGNSA. This CDR3 is 15 amino acids long. V lost 5 bases to trimming and J lost 6 bases; unmatched junction nucleotides: 10. The CDR3 here is CASSPGTGRGDGYTF. The DNA for the CDR3 is TGTGCCAGCAGCCCTGGGACAGGGAGGGGGGATGGCTACACCTTC. The full variable domain, completed using reference TRBV7-2 and TRBJ1-2, is GAGVSQSPSNKVTEKGKDVELRCDPISGHTALYWYRQSLGQGLEFLIYFQGNSAPDKSGLPSDRFSAERTGGSVSTLTIQRTQQEDSAVYLCASSPGTGRGDGYTFGSGTRLTVV.

V usage is TRBV6-5 and J usage is TRBJ1-1; no firm D call. V lost 8 bases, J lost 4 bases, and 11 bases lay in between. Germline lookup yields CDR1 MNHEY and CDR2 SVGAGI. CDR3 length: 12 residues. CDR3 amino acids: CASARGATEAFF. Written as DNA, the CDR3 is TGTGCCAGCGCGCGGGGAGCCACTGAAGCTTTCTTT.